These T cell receptor beta chains were read from a single sample in a study of beta chain features in type 1 diabetes. TCRdb's copy holds only in-frame clones and misses some; the assay was immunoSEQ multiplex PCR. The sample contains approximately 43,000 clones, 65% to 70% of which appear only once. The sample was Tregs from blood. These receptors all stem from a man between 25 and 39 years old with type 1 diabetes. Some clones in this sample may be carry-over from other donors' samples. Both conserved end residues are part of each CDR3. D genes are given only for firm matches. Clone size is shown for a subset of rows, as once, few, many or a class of expanded clone.

TRBD2	TRBJ2-3	.	TRBV5-1	TGCGCCAGCAGCCACGGGACTAGCGGGGGTCTCGGGGATACGCAGTATTTT	CASSHGTSGGLGDTQYF
TRBD1	TRBJ1-1	.	TRBV2	TGTGCCAGCAGTGCGGGACAGAGGTTCGAAGCTTTCTTT	CASSAGQRFEAFF
TRBD1	TRBJ2-1	.	TRBV5-1	TGCGCCAGCAGCCAGGACAGGAACTACAATGAGCAGTTCTTC	CASSQDRNYNEQFF
.	TRBJ1-5	.	TRBV7-2	TGTGCCAGCAGCTTTTTAAGGGGGCAGCCCCAGCATTTT	CASSFLRGQPQHF
.	TRBJ1-6	.	TRBV30	TGTGCCTGGACCTCCGGGGGTTATTCACCCCTCCACTTT	CAWTSGGYSPLHF
.	TRBJ1-5	once	TRBV19	TGTGCCAGTAGTATCCGGGGGGCTCAGCCCCAGCATTTT	CASSIRGAQPQHF
TRBD2	TRBJ2-6	few	TRBV9	TGTGCCAGCAGCCCTAGCGGTCTGCTCTCTGGGGCCAACGTCCTGACTTTC	CASSPSGLLSGANVLTF
TRBD2	TRBJ2-3	.	TRBV28	TGTGCCACCAGAGAGGAGAAGCGGGGGGGCCTTATCACAGATACGCAGTATTTT	CATREEKRGGLITDTQYF
.	TRBJ2-2	.	TRBV19	TGTGCCAGTAGTCAGGGGTTATCCACCGGGGAGCTGTTTTTT	CASSQGLSTGELFF
TRBD2	TRBJ2-3	.	TRBV11-1	TGTGCCAGCAGCTTCAGACTAGCGGGGGTCACAGATACGCAGTATTTT	CASSFRLAGVTDTQYF
.	TRBJ1-2	few	TRBV29-1	TGCAGCGTTGAGTCTTTAGCCAGGGGACATGGCTACACCTTC	CSVESLARGHGYTF
.	TRBJ2-7	.	TRBV7-2	TGTGCCAGCAGCTTTAATTTCGGTCCACAGTACTTC	CASSFNFGPQYF
.	TRBJ2-3	.	TRBV7-2	TGTGCCAGCAGCTCCTTCACAGATACGCAGTATTTT	CASSSFTDTQYF
.	TRBJ2-3	few	TRBV7-9	TGTGCCAGCAGCTCATCGGCAGATACGCAGTATTTT	CASSSSADTQYF
TRBD2	TRBJ2-1	.	TRBV9	TGTGCCAGCAGCGTAGGGGGGACTAGCGGGGGGAATGAGCAGTTCTTC	CASSVGGTSGGNEQFF
TRBD1	TRBJ1-1	.	TRBV7-9	TGTGCCAGCAGCTTAGGTACCGGGACAGTCATGAACACTGAAGCTTTCTTT	CASSLGTGTVMNTEAFF
.	TRBJ2-3	.	TRBV20-1	TGCAGTGCCACAGGGTCAGATACGCAGTATTTT	CSATGSDTQYF
.	TRBJ2-5	.	TRBV7-2	TGTGCCAGCAGCTTGTCCCGGGGACAAGAGACCCAGTACTTC	CASSLSRGQETQYF
TRBD1	TRBJ1-2	.	TRBV5-1	TGCGCCAGCAGCGGCGGGACAGCCGCGGGCTATGGCTACACCTTC	CASSGGTAAGYGYTF
.	TRBJ2-7	.	TRBV7-9	TGTGCCAGCAGCTTAGCGTTGGAAGGGGAAACCTACGAGCAGTACTTC	CASSLALEGETYEQYF
TRBD1	TRBJ2-7	.	TRBV19	TGTGCCAGTAGTGCCACCGGGACAGGCTACGAGCAGTACTTC	CASSATGTGYEQYF
TRBD1	TRBJ1-4	once	TRBV9	TGTGCCAGCAGCCCAGACAGGGACGAAAAACTGTTTTTT	CASSPDRDEKLFF